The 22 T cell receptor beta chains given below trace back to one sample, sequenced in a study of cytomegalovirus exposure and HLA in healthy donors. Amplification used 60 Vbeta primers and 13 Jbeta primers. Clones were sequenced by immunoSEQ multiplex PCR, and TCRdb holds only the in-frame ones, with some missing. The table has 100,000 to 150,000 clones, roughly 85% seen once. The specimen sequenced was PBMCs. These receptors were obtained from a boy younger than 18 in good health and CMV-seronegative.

The CDR3 DNA sequence: TGCAGCGTTGAATCACAGGACCGTGATTACAATGAGCAGTTCTTC. Amino acid sequence: CSVESQDRDYNEQFF. V and J are TRBV29-1 and TRBJ2-1; a possible D gene is TRBD1 (5 bases). The CDR3 totals 15 residues. From germline, CDR1 is SQVTM and CDR2 ANQGSEA. With 2 bases removed from V and 4 bases from J, the gap between germline ends came to 15 bases.

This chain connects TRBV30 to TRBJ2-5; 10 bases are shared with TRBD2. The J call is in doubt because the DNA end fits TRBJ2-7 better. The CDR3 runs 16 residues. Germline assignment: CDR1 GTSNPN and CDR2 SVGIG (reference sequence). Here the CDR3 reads CAWRNKGLASSYEQYF. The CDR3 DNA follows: TGTGCCTGGAGAAACAAGGGACTAGCGAGCTCCTACGAGCAGTACTTC.

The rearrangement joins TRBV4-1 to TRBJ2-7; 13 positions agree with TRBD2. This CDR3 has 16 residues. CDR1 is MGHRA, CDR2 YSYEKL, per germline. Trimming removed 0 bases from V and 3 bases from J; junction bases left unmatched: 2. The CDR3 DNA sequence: TGCGCCAGCAGCCAAGATAGGACTAGCGGGGGCTACGAGCAGTACTTC. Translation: CASSQDRTSGGYEQYF.

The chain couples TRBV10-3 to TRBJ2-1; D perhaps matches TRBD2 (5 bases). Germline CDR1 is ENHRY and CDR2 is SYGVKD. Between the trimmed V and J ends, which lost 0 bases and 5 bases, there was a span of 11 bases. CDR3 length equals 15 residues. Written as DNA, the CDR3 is TGTGCCATCAGTGAGTCGAAAGCGGCTGACAATGAGCAGTTCTTC. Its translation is CAISESKAADNEQFF.

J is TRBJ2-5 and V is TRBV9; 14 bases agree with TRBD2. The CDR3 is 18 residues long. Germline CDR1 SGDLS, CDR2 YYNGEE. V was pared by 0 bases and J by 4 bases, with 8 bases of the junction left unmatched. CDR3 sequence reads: CASSVGGTSGSGGETQYF. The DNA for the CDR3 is TGTGCCAGCAGCGTAGGCGGGACTAGCGGGAGTGGGGGAGAGACCCAGTACTTC. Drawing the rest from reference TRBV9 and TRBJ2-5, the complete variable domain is DSGVTQTPKHLITATGQRVTLRCSPRSGDLSVYWYQQSLDQGLQFLIQYYNGEERAKGNILERFSAQQFPDLHSELNLSSLELGDSALYFCASSVGGTSGSGGETQYFGPGTRLLVL.

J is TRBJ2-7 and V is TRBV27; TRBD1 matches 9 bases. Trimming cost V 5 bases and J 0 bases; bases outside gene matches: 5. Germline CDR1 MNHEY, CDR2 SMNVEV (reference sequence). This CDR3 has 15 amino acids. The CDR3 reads CASSGPGQGSYEQYF. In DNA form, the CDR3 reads TGTGCCAGCAGTGGACCGGGACAGGGCTCCTACGAGCAGTACTTC.

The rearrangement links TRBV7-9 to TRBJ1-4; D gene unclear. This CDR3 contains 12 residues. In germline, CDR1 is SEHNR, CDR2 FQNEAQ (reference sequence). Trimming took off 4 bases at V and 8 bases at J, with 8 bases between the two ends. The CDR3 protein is CASSSREEKLFF. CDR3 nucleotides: TGTGCCAGCAGCTCTAGAGAGGAAAAACTGTTTTTT.

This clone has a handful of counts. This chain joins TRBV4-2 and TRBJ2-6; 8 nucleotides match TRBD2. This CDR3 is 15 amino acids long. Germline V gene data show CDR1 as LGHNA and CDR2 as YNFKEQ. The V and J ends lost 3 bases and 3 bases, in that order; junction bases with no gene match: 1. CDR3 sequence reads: CASSHLAGGANVLTF. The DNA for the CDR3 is TGTGCCAGCAGCCACCTAGCGGGTGGGGCCAACGTCCTGACTTTC.

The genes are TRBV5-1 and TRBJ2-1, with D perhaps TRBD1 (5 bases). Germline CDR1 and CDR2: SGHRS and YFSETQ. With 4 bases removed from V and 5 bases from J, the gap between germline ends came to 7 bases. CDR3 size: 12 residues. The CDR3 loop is CASSTGNNEQFF. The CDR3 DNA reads TGCGCCAGCAGCACAGGAAACAATGAGCAGTTCTTC.

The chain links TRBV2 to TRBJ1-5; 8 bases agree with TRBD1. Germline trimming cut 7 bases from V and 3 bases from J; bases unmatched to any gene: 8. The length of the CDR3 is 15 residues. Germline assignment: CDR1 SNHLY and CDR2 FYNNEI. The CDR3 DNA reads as TGTGCCAGCACTCTCCGGGACAGGTTCAATCAGCCCCAGCATTTT. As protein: CASTLRDRFNQPQHF.

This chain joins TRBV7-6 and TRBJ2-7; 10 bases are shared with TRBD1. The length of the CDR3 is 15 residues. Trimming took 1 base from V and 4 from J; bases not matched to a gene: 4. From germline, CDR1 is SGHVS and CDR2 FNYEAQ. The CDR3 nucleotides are TGTGCCAGCAGCTTAGGGACAGGGGGTTTTTACGAGCAGTACTTC. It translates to CASSLGTGGFYEQYF.

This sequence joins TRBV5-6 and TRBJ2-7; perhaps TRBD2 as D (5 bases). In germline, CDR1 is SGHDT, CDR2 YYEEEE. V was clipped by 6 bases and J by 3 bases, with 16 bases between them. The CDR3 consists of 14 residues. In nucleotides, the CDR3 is TGTGCCAGCATTTCGGGTCCTAGCAGCTACGAGCAGTACTTC. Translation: CASISGPSSYEQYF.

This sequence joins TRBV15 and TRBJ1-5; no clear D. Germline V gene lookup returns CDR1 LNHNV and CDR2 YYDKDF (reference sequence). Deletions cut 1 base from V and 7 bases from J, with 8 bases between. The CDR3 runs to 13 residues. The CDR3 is CATSRVGPQPQHF. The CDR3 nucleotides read TGTGCCACCAGCAGAGTGGGCCCCCAGCCCCAGCATTTT.

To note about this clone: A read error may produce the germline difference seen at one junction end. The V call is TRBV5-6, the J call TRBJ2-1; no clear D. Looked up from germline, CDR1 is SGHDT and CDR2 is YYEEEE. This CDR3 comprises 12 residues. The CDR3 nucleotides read TGTGCCAGCAGCCCTTCCTTCAATGAGCAGTTCTTC. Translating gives CASSPSFNEQFF.

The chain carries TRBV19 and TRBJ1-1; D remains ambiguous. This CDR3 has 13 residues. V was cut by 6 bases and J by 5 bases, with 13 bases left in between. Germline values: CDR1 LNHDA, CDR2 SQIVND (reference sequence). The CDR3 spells CASSVGLGTEAFF. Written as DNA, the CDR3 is TGTGCCAGTAGCGTCGGACTCGGAACTGAAGCTTTCTTT. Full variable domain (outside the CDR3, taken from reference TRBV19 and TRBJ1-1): DGGITQSPKYLFRKEGQNVTLSCEQNLNHDAMYWYRQDPGQGLRLIYYSQIVNDFQKGDIAEGYSVSREKKESFPLTVTSAQKNPTAFYLCASSVGLGTEAFFGQGTRLTVV.

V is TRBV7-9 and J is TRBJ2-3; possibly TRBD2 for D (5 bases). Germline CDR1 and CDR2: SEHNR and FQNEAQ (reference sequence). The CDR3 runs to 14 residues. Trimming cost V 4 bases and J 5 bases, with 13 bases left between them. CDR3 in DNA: TGTGCCAGCAGCTCATGGGAGCGCATAGATACGCAGTATTTT. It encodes CASSSWERIDTQYF.

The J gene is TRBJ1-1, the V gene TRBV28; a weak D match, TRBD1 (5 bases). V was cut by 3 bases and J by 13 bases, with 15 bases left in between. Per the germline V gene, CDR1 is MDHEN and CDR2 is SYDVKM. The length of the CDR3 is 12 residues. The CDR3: CASSLVWGDGFF. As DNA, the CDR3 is TGTGCCAGCAGTTTGGTTTGGGGGGACGGTTTCTTT.

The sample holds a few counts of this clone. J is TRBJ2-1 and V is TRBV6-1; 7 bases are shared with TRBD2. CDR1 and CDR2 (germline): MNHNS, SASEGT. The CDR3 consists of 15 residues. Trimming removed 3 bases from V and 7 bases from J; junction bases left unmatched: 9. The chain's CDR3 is CASSDRAGGENEQFF. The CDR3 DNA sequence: TGTGCCAGCAGTGATCGGGCTGGGGGGGAGAATGAGCAGTTCTTC.

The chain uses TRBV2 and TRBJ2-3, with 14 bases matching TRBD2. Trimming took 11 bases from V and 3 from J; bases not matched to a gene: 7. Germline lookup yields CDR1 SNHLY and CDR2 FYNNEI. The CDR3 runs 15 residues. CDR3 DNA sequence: TGTGCCGGGTTCGGGACTAGCGGGAGTACAGATACGCAGTATTTT. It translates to CAGFGTSGSTDTQYF.

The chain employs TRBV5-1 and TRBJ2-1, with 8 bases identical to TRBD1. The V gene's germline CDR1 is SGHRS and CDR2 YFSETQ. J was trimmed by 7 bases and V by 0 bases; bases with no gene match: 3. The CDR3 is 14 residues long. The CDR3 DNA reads TGCGCCAGCAGCTTGGGACAGGGGAATAATGAGCAGTTCTTC. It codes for CASSLGQGNNEQFF.

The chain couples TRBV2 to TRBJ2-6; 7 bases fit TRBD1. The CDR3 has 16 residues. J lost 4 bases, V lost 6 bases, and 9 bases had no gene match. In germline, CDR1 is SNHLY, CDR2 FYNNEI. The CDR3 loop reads CASRDTGESGANVLTF. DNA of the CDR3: TGTGCCAGCAGGGACACAGGGGAATCAGGGGCCAACGTCCTGACTTTC.

The CDR3: CASSEGAQQFF. In nucleotides, the CDR3 is TGTGCCAGCAGTGAAGGGGCCCAGCAGTTCTTC. The genes are TRBV2 and TRBJ2-1; no clear D gene. This CDR3 is built from 11 residues. Between the trimmed V and J ends, which lost 1 base and 11 bases, there was a span of 6 bases. Looked up from germline, CDR1 is SNHLY and CDR2 is FYNNEI. Full variable domain (rest looked up from reference TRBV2 and TRBJ2-1): EPEVTQTPSHQVTQMGQEVILRCVPISNHLYFYWYRQILGQKVEFLVSFYNNEISEKSEIFDDQFSVERPDGSNFTLKIRSTKLEDSAMYFCASSEGAQQFFGPGTRLTVL.